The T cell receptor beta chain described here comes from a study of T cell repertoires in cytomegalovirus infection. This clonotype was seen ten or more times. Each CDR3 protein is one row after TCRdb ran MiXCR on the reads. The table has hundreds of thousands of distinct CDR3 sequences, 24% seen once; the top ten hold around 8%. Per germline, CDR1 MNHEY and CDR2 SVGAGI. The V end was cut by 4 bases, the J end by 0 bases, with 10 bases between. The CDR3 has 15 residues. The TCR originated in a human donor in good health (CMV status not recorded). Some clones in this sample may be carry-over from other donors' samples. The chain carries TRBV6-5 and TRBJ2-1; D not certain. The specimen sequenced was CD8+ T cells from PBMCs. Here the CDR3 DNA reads TGTGCCAGCAGTTTATTGGCTGTCTCCTACAATGAGCAGTTCTTC. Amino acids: CASSLLAVSYNEQFF.